The T cell receptor (beta chain) described here comes from a study of post-analysis software for immune sequencing data. The overall study: The disease courses spanned relapsing-remitting, secondary progressive and progressive-relapsing forms of multiple sclerosis.

Concerning this clonotype: Its antigen is undetermined.

V was clipped by 5 bases and J by 0 bases, with 8 bases between them. Per germline, CDR1 DFQATT and CDR2 SNEGSKA (reference sequence). The CDR3 sequence is 13 residues long. Unique molecular identifiers were present in the TCR beta cDNA libraries. TCRdb itself ran the PCR reads through MiXCR, one entry per CDR3 protein. The sample has roughly 670,000 distinct CDR3 sequences, approximately 59% seen once; the top ten hold about 10%. Overall study results and limits: F measure clustering grouped samples strongly by preparation batch. Roughly five TRBV segments were significantly more frequent in patients than in controls. TRBV5-6, TRBV5-1 and TRBV20-1 were among these segments.

The source is a girl aged 2-9 years with multiple sclerosis. Source material: blood. This sequence joins TRBV20-1 and TRBJ2-1; D gene uncertain. DNA of the CDR3: TGCAGTGCTGCCTACCTCTCCTACAATGAGCAGTTCTTC. As protein: CSAAYLSYNEQFF.